Shown below are 26 T cell receptor beta chains from a single sample sequenced in a study of memory CD8 T cells in hepatitis C reinfection. This table comes from immunoSEQ multiplex PCR, and its TCRdb copy is limited to in-frame clones, with some not included. The sample includes approximately 51,000 clones, about 90% seen only once; the top ten take 0.9% to 1.1%. Time point of the sample: pre-reinfection, 55 to 20 weeks before reinfection detection. No in vitro expansion preceded TCR sequencing of the sorted cells. Input material: naive CD8+ T cells sorted from blood. Receptors originate from a man aged 18 to 30 with hepatitis C virus infection.

This clone has a handful of counts. The rearrangement joins TRBV10-1 to TRBJ2-5; TRBD1 might be the D (6 bases). The CDR3 consists of 14 residues. CDR1 is WNHNN and CDR2 is SYGVQD in the germline V gene (reference sequence). V was clipped by 3 bases and J by 4 bases, with 12 bases between them. Written as DNA, the CDR3 is TGCGCCAGCAGTGAAGAGACAGGAAGAGAGACCCAGTACTTC. Translated: CASSEETGRETQYF.

V is TRBV7-9 and J is TRBJ2-2, with 7 nucleotides matching TRBD2. After removal of 6 bases from V and 4 bases from J, the junction contained 14 bases not matched to a gene. This CDR3 comprises 17 residues. Germline V gene lookup returns CDR1 SEHNR and CDR2 FQNEAQ (reference sequence). The CDR3 DNA follows: TGTGCCAGCAGGACGGGATGGGCGGGAGAGGCCACCGGGGAGCTGTTTTTT. Translating it yields CASRTGWAGEATGELFF.

This chain uses TRBV6-6 with TRBJ2-2, with 8 bases matching TRBD2. The CDR3 is 14 residues long. Germline-derived CDR1 and CDR2 are MNHNY and SVGAGI (reference sequence). J lost 3 bases, V lost 6 bases, and 3 bases had no gene match. In nucleotides, the CDR3 is TGTGCCAGCAGCGGGGGGGGCGACACCGGGGAGCTGTTTTTT. Amino acid sequence: CASSGGGDTGELFF.

The rearrangement links TRBV7-9 to TRBJ1-1, with D unclear. Per germline, CDR1 SEHNR and CDR2 FQNEAQ (reference sequence). V lost 3 bases, J lost 3 bases, and 5 bases lay in between. This CDR3 is built from 12 residues. CDR3: CASSFSYTEAFF. The DNA of the CDR3 is TGTGCCAGCAGCTTTTCCTACACTGAAGCTTTCTTT.

V usage is TRBV2 and J usage is TRBJ2-1; TRBD1 matches 9 bases. The trim removed 5 bases at V and 5 bases at J, leaving 10 bases unmatched. The germline V gene has CDR1 SNHLY and CDR2 FYNNEI. This CDR3 spans 16 amino acids. This CDR3 reads CASSRPRQGGHNEQFF. CDR3 nucleotides: TGTGCCAGCAGTCGCCCTCGACAGGGGGGGCACAATGAGCAGTTCTTC.

The chain links TRBV2 to TRBJ2-5; 9 nucleotides align to TRBD2. Germline V gene sequence: CDR1 SNHLY, CDR2 FYNNEI. The V gene end was trimmed by 6 bases and the J gene end by 3 bases; junction bases not matched to a gene: 2. The CDR3 length is 13 residues. In DNA, the CDR3 is TGTGCCAGCAGAATAGCGGGAGAAGAGACCCAGTACTTC. Its translation: CASRIAGEETQYF.

This clone was seen a single time. The chain is built from TRBV1 and TRBJ2-7; TRBD2, the D gene given by the table, was not confirmed from the DNA. TRBV1 is given as a pseudogene. The CDR3 totals 17 residues. CDR3 sequence: CTSSQPLRVAVEYEQYF. The CDR3 DNA reads as TGCACCAGCAGCCAACCACTTCGGGTAGCGGTTGAATACGAGCAGTACTTC.

Only one count was recorded for this clone. This sequence joins TRBV4-1 and TRBJ2-1, with 8 nucleotides matching TRBD2. Germline assignment: CDR1 MGHRA and CDR2 YSYEKL. J was trimmed by 8 bases and V by 1 base; bases with no gene match: 7. The CDR3 loop spans 15 amino acids. Here the CDR3 DNA reads TGCGCCAGCAGCCAAGTTAGCGGGGCTGGGGATGAGCAGTTCTTC. Translating gives CASSQVSGAGDEQFF.

The chain has TRBV4-3 and TRBJ1-6; 7 nucleotides agree with TRBD1. V lost 3 bases and J lost 0; bases outside the gene matches: 2. This CDR3 contains 16 residues. Germline-derived CDR1 and CDR2 are LGHNA and YSLEER. CDR3 protein: CASSQTGYSYNSPLHF. The CDR3 DNA follows: TGCGCCAGCAGCCAGACAGGGTACTCCTATAATTCACCCCTCCACTTT.

This chain joins TRBV7-9 and TRBJ2-1; TRBD2 matches at 10 bases. Germline CDR1 reads SEHNR; CDR2 reads FQNEAQ (reference sequence). J was trimmed by 2 bases and V by 5 bases; bases with no gene match: 3. The CDR3 runs 15 residues. CDR3 residues: CASSLGLAPYNEQFF. The DNA of the CDR3 is TGTGCCAGCAGCCTGGGACTAGCGCCCTACAATGAGCAGTTCTTC.

This clone was seen only a few times. The V call is TRBV7-2, the J call TRBJ1-4, with D unclear. The CDR3 contains 15 residues. Trimming shortened V by 5 bases and J by 4 bases, and 14 bases separated the two germline ends. Germline V lookup: CDR1 SGHTA, CDR2 FQGNSA. CDR3 nucleotide sequence: TGTGCCAGCAGCCCCTCCCCAGGCGTTAATGAAAAACTGTTTTTT. Translating it yields CASSPSPGVNEKLFF.

This chain joins TRBV27 and TRBJ2-1, with D tentatively TRBD1 (6 bases). CDR3 length: 16 amino acids. Trimming took off 5 bases at V and 0 bases at J, with 14 bases between the two ends. In germline, CDR1 is MNHEY, CDR2 SMNVEV (reference sequence). CDR3 in DNA: TGTGCCAGCAGTCCCCGGACAGTTCTCTCCTACAATGAGCAGTTCTTC. It is translated as CASSPRTVLSYNEQFF.

In this sample, this clone turned up once. The chain employs TRBV5-1 and TRBJ1-5, with D perhaps TRBD1 (5 bases). Between the trimmed V and J ends, which lost 4 bases and 2 bases, there was a span of 10 bases. Germline V gene data show CDR1 as SGHRS and CDR2 as YFSETQ. CDR3 size: 14 residues. Here the CDR3 DNA reads TGCGCCAGCAGCGGGGGGGAGGGCAATCAGCCCCAGCATTTT. This sequence encodes CASSGGEGNQPQHF.

This chain connects TRBV18 to TRBJ2-2; 7 nucleotides agree with TRBD2. Germline trimming cut 0 bases from V and 0 bases from J; bases unmatched to any gene: 4. The CDR3 totals 17 residues. The germline gives CDR1 KGHSH, CDR2 LQKENI. CDR3 in amino acids: CASSPPGGPPNTGELFF. For the CDR3, the DNA is TGTGCCAGCTCACCACCGGGAGGGCCCCCGAACACCGGGGAGCTGTTTTTT.

The CDR3 loop reads CSVVLAGRTDTQYF. The CDR3 bases are TGCAGCGTAGTTCTAGCGGGGCGCACAGATACGCAGTATTTT. The chain recombines TRBV29-1 with TRBJ2-3; 9 bases line up with TRBD2. This CDR3 is 14 amino acids long. Trimming removed 6 bases from V and 1 base from J; junction bases left unmatched: 5. Germline lookup yields CDR1 SQVTM and CDR2 ANQGSEA.

The rearrangement uses TRBV4-1 and TRBJ1-1; D remains ambiguous. The V end was cut by 1 base, the J end by 6 bases, with 12 bases between. The CDR3 length is 14 residues. The germline V gene encodes CDR1 MGHRA and CDR2 YSYEKL. The CDR3 coding sequence is TGCGCCAGCAGCCAAGGTGTGGGAGTAGCTGAAGCTTTCTTT. Encoded protein: CASSQGVGVAEAFF.

The rearrangement joins TRBV5-6 to TRBJ1-1; TRBD1 aligns across 7 bases. This CDR3 region has 14 residues. Germline V gene sequence: CDR1 SGHDT, CDR2 YYEEEE. After removal of 2 bases from V and 3 bases from J, the junction contained 4 bases not matched to a gene. The CDR3 reads CASSFSGTDTEAFF. The CDR3 DNA reads as TGTGCCAGCAGCTTTTCCGGGACAGACACTGAAGCTTTCTTT.

This chain connects TRBV7-9 to TRBJ2-7; unclear D gene. Trimming removed 2 bases at V and 3 bases at J, with 14 bases between. CDR1 is SEHNR and CDR2 is FQNEAQ in the germline V gene (reference sequence). The CDR3 contains 15 residues. Written as DNA, the CDR3 is TGTGCCAGCAGCTTATTTATTGGCAGCTACTACGAGCAGTACGTC. Protein: CASSLFIGSYYEQYV.

This sequence joins TRBV7-2 and TRBJ2-3; 8 bases align to TRBD2. The trim removed 5 bases at V and 2 bases at J, leaving 12 bases unmatched. The V gene's germline CDR1 is SGHTA and CDR2 FQGNSA. The CDR3 runs to 17 residues. The CDR3: CASSPGGPTDHTDTQYF. CDR3 nucleotides: TGTGCCAGCAGCCCGGGGGGGCCCACAGACCACACAGATACGCAGTATTTT.

The chain carries TRBV6-6 and TRBJ2-1; 10 positions match TRBD1. The germline V gene has CDR1 MNHNY and CDR2 SVGAGI (reference sequence). The CDR3 loop spans 15 amino acids. Losses at the gene ends were 0 bases for V and 4 bases for J; bases not matched to a gene: 0. CDR3 region: CASSYSGQGYNEQFF. In nucleotides, the CDR3 is TGTGCCAGCAGTTACTCGGGACAGGGGTACAATGAGCAGTTCTTC.

The chain uses TRBV6-5 and TRBJ1-5; D gene uncertain. The CDR3 spans 15 residues. V was trimmed by 6 bases and J by 2 bases, leaving 14 bases between them. Germline V gives CDR1 MNHEY, CDR2 SVGAGI. The CDR3 bases are TGTGCCAGCAGCCCAGATCTCGGAGGCAATCAGCCCCAGCATTTT. This gives the protein CASSPDLGGNQPQHF.

This chain links TRBV30 with TRBJ2-5; 9 bases match TRBD2. Germline lookup yields CDR1 GTSNPN and CDR2 SVGIG (reference sequence). V trimming: 0 bases; J trimming: 0 bases; junction bases outside the gene matches: 2. The CDR3 spans 15 residues. CDR3 DNA: TGTGCCTGGAGTGTAACTAGCGGGTACCAAGAGACCCAGTACTTC. Amino acid sequence: CAWSVTSGYQETQYF.

CDR3 DNA sequence: TGTGCCAGCAGTACAGGGAGTGAAGCTTTCTTT. The encoded protein is CASSTGSEAFF. The chain combines TRBV6-1 with TRBJ1-1, with D possibly TRBD1 on 6 matching bases. Germline assignment: CDR1 MNHNS and CDR2 SASEGT. This CDR3 comprises 11 residues. The ends were cut back, 5 bases at V and 7 bases at J, with 8 bases in the middle.

The genes are TRBV6-5 and TRBJ2-7; the match to TRBD2 covers 7 bases. Trimming at V came to 3 bases and at J to 3 bases, leaving 2 bases not matched to a gene. The CDR3 contains 13 residues. The germline V gene has CDR1 MNHEY and CDR2 SVGAGI. The chain's CDR3 is CASSYGEGYEQYV. CDR3 nucleotide sequence: TGTGCCAGCAGTTATGGGGAGGGCTACGAGCAGTACGTC.

The J gene is TRBJ1-1, the V gene TRBV30, with D tentatively TRBD1 (6 bases). With 4 bases removed from V and 5 bases from J, the gap between germline ends came to 17 bases. CDR3 length: 14 residues. From germline, CDR1 is GTSNPN and CDR2 SVGIG (reference sequence). The CDR3 DNA is TGTGCCTGGACCACCGGGGCAAGGGGGACTGAAGCTTTCTTT. Translated: CAWTTGARGTEAFF.

The chain couples TRBV4-2 to TRBJ2-2, with D uncertain. Looked up from germline, CDR1 is LGHNA and CDR2 is YNFKEQ. The CDR3 consists of 15 residues. Trimming removed 1 base from V and 1 base from J, with 7 bases in between. The CDR3 loop is CASSQVALNTGELFF. As DNA, the CDR3 is TGTGCCAGCAGCCAAGTAGCCTTGAACACCGGGGAGCTGTTTTTT.